This is a list of T cell receptor beta chains from one sample in a study of response to subunit inactivated influenza vaccine. TCRdb independently ran MiXCR on the RT-PCR reads; one entry per CDR3 protein. In the table there are under 500,000 distinct CDR3 sequences, roughly 9.7% of which are singletons. Specimen: PBMCs from blood, collected roughly 46 days after vaccination. These receptors originate from a man aged 45-65 years who received an inactivated influenza vaccine. Each CDR3 is given with its conserved first and last residue. The D gene is left open where the match is weak. Only some rows state a clone size, as once, few, many or a class for expanded clones.

V gene,J gene,D gene,clone size,CDR3 protein,CDR3 DNA
TRBV5-1,TRBJ2-7,NA,few,CASSLEEAGQKYF,TGCGCCAGCAGCTTGGAAGAGGCGGGACAGAAGTACTTC
TRBV27,TRBJ2-7,NA,few,CASRSDLEQYF,TGTGCCAGCAGATCGGACCTCGAGCAGTACTTC
TRBV12-3/TRBV12-4,TRBJ1-2,NA,NA,CASSADRSYGYTF,TGTGCCAGCAGTGCGGACAGATCCTATGGCTACACCTTC
TRBV7-2,TRBJ1-2,NA,few,CASSLAVRGYGYTF,TGTGCCAGCAGCTTAGCCGTCCGGGGATATGGCTACACCTTC
TRBV4-2,TRBJ2-5,NA,few,CASSQDTRRAETQYF,TGTGCCAGCAGCCAAGATACGAGGAGGGCAGAGACCCAGTACTTC
TRBV6-2/TRBV6-3,TRBJ2-7,NA,NA,CASSYGVEQHF,TGTGCCAGCAGTTATGGGGTCGAGCAGCACTTC
TRBV4-1,TRBJ2-5,TRBD2,NA,CASSQDIAGGKETQYF,TGCGCCAGCAGCCAAGATATAGCGGGGGGGAAAGAGACCCAGTACTTC
TRBV29-1,TRBJ1-1,NA,many,CSVIRTAGATEAFF,TGCAGCGTAATACGGACCGCGGGGGCCACTGAAGCTTTCTTT
TRBV5-1,TRBJ1-1,TRBD1,NA,CACSPGGGGGTEAFF,TGCGCCTGCAGCCCAGGGGGCGGAGGAGGCACTGAAGCTTTCTTT
TRBV5-1,TRBJ2-7,TRBD2,NA,CASSGTGGVYEQYF,TGCGCCAGCAGCGGCACGGGAGGGGTCTACGAGCAGTACTTC
TRBV10-2,TRBJ2-7,NA,NA,CASSEGRSYEQYF,TGCGCCAGCAGTGAGGGCAGATCCTACGAGCAGTACTTC
TRBV4-1,TRBJ2-1,NA,NA,CASSRTANEQFF,TGCGCCAGCAGTCGGACGGCGAATGAGCAGTTCTTC
TRBV7-2,TRBJ2-3,NA,many,CASSGGRDTQYF,TGTGCCAGCAGCGGGGGGCGGGATACGCAGTATTTT
TRBV9,TRBJ2-7,NA,NA,CASSPRGVGFYEQYF,TGTGCCAGCAGCCCCAGAGGGGTGGGGTTCTACGAGCAGTACTTC
TRBV15,TRBJ1-1,TRBD1,NA,CATSRGDRGRRTEAFF,TGTGCCACCAGCAGAGGTGACAGGGGGCGGAGAACTGAAGCTTTCTTT
TRBV14,TRBJ2-7,TRBD2,few,CASSQQAGAGEQYF,TGTGCCAGCAGCCAACAAGCGGGGGCGGGCGAGCAGTACTTC
TRBV7-2,TRBJ2-1,TRBD1,few,CASSLNTGGSYNEQFF,TGTGCCAGCAGCTTAAATACAGGGGGAAGCTACAATGAGCAGTTCTTC
TRBV5-6,TRBJ2-1,NA,NA,CASSLKGGMQFF,TGTGCCAGCAGCTTGAAGGGGGGGATGCAGTTCTTC
TRBV12-3/TRBV12-4,TRBJ2-7,NA,many,CASSLAGRGEQYF,TGTGCCAGCAGTTTAGCGGGGAGAGGGGAGCAGTACTTC
TRBV7-8,TRBJ2-5,TRBD2,NA,CASSLGITSVQETQYF,TGTGCCAGCAGCTTGGGAATTACTAGCGTTCAAGAGACCCAGTACTTC
TRBV4-3,TRBJ1-2,NA,NA,CASSQDRTLGGYTF,TGCGCCAGCAGCCAAGACAGGACCCTGGGCGGCTACACCTTC
TRBV11-1,TRBJ2-3,NA,NA,CASSRRRILTSPSTDTQYF,TGTGCCAGCAGCCGCCGCCGGATTCTAACTAGCCCTAGCACAGATACGCAGTATTTT
TRBV4-3,TRBJ2-7,TRBD2,few,CASSQDPSGISALYEQYF,TGCGCCAGCAGCCAAGATCCTAGCGGGATTTCGGCTCTGTACGAGCAGTACTTC
TRBV24-1,TRBJ2-1,NA,few,CATSEPGTKADNEQFF,TGTGCCACCAGTGAACCCGGGACCAAAGCAGACAATGAGCAGTTCTTC
TRBV6-1,TRBJ2-7,NA,NA,CASSDDRTPYEQYF,TGTGCCAGCAGTGACGACAGGACCCCCTACGAGCAGTACTTC
TRBV10-3,TRBJ1-1,NA,NA,CAISEPVAEAFF,TGTGCCATCAGTGAGCCTGTCGCTGAAGCTTTCTTT
TRBV5-1,TRBJ2-7,TRBD1,few,CASSLMDRAGREQYF,TGCGCCAGCAGCTTGATGGACAGGGCAGGTCGCGAGCAGTACTTC
TRBV18,TRBJ2-2,NA,NA,CASSPGGTDTGELFF,TGTGCCAGCTCACCAGGCGGGACAGACACCGGGGAGCTGTTTTTT
TRBV4-1,TRBJ1-2,NA,many,CASRNLNYGYTF,TGCGCCAGCAGAAACCTCAACTATGGCTACACCTTC
TRBV7-2,TRBJ2-1,TRBD2,few,CASRPKSIQRGGLLLSYNEQFF,TGTGCCAGCAGACCCAAAAGCATCCAGCGGGGGGGCCTCTTATTATCCTACAATGAGCAGTTCTTC
TRBV6-5,TRBJ1-4,NA,few,CASGLTLGKLFF,TGTGCCAGCGGTCTGACCTTGGGAAAACTGTTTTTT
TRBV19,TRBJ1-5,NA,few,CASSESFGQPQHF,TGTGCCAGTAGTGAAAGCTTCGGGCAGCCCCAGCATTTT
TRBV5-1,TRBJ2-2,NA,many,CASSSKVLDTGELFF,TGCGCCAGCAGCTCCAAGGTTTTGGACACCGGGGAGCTGTTTTTT
TRBV29-1,TRBJ2-3,NA,few,CSVIRQGRRLDTQYF,TGCAGCGTAATCCGACAAGGGCGCCGGTTAGATACGCAGTATTTT
TRBV29-1,TRBJ2-3,TRBD1,many,CSVVQGVIGTDTQYF,TGCAGCGTTGTACAGGGGGTTATTGGCACAGATACGCAGTATTTT
TRBV7-2,TRBJ1-5,NA,NA,CASSFRGPGSAQHF,TGTGCCAGCAGCTTCCGGGGGCCAGGCTCAGCCCAGCATTTT
TRBV30,TRBJ1-1,NA,NA,CASLQYFQAFF,TGTGCCTCCCTACAGTACTTCCAGGCTTTCTTT
TRBV6-5,TRBJ2-3,TRBD1,NA,CASSSNGWDRPQKDTQYF,TGTGCCAGCAGTTCAAATGGTTGGGACAGGCCTCAGAAGGATACGCAGTATTTT
TRBV20-1,TRBJ2-3,TRBD2,many,CSGGAGGTDTQYF,TGCAGTGGTGGAGCGGGGGGAACAGATACGCAGTATTTT
TRBV19,TRBJ2-1,TRBD2,few,CASSIRGGLAGYNEQFF,TGTGCCAGTAGTATAAGGGGCGGGCTAGCGGGTTACAATGAGCAGTTCTTC
TRBV6-5,TRBJ2-5,TRBD1,many,CASSHGQGAGETQYF,TGTGCCAGCAGTCACGGACAGGGAGCAGGAGAGACCCAGTACTTC
TRBV30,TRBJ1-5,NA,few,CASGKDSAQPQHF,TGTGCCTCCGGCAAGGACTCTGCTCAGCCCCAGCATTTT
TRBV4-1,TRBJ1-6,NA,few,CASSQGQAGYSPLHF,TGCGCCAGCAGCCAAGGTCAGGCAGGCTATTCACCCCTCCACTTT
TRBV29-1,TRBJ1-1,NA,many,CSVIRLARDTEAFF,TGCAGCGTGATCCGGCTGGCGCGTGACACTGAAGCTTTCTTT
TRBV11-2,TRBJ2-4,TRBD1,NA,CASSLDRGLPGAKNIQYF,TGTGCCAGCAGCTTAGACAGGGGGCTCCCTGGGGCCAAAAACATTCAGTACTTC
TRBV20-1,TRBJ1-5,NA,few,CSATTVYRQPQHF,TGCAGTGCTACTACAGTATATCGACAGCCCCAGCATTTT
TRBV12-3/TRBV12-4,TRBJ2-1,TRBD1,few,CASSPRQGWNEQFF,TGTGCCAGCAGTCCACGACAGGGGTGGAATGAGCAGTTCTTC
TRBV28,TRBJ2-1,NA,few,CASFPSTGSSYNEQFF,TGTGCCAGCTTCCCCTCAACCGGGAGCTCCTACAATGAGCAGTTCTTC
TRBV11-2,TRBJ2-1,NA,few,CATDEHNEQFF,TGTGCCACCGATGAACATAATGAGCAGTTCTTC
TRBV29-1,TRBJ2-1,TRBD1,few,CSVEPGQGPGSYNEQFF,TGCAGCGTTGAACCGGGACAGGGACCGGGCTCCTACAATGAGCAGTTCTTC
TRBV24-1,TRBJ2-5,NA,NA,CATSDSREVETQYF,TGTGCCACCAGTGATTCCAGGGAGGTGGAGACCCAGTACTTC
TRBV3-1,TRBJ2-5,NA,many,CASSQRDTKRETQYF,TGTGCCAGCAGCCAACGGGACACAAAGAGGGAGACCCAGTACTTC